Below are 5 T cell receptor beta chains sequenced from a single sample in a study of somatic mutations in cytotoxic T cells in rheumatoid arthritis. TCRdb keeps only in-frame clones here, not all; method: immunoSEQ multiplex PCR. Of thousands of clones detected, over 70% appear once; the ten largest clones hold 35% to 40%. Sequenced sample: CD8+ T cells sorted from blood. All receptors come from a woman between 50 and 59 years old in good health.

V is TRBV19 and J is TRBJ2-1; 13 bases are a match to TRBD2. V shed 5 bases and J 4 bases; nucleotides not matched to a gene: 5. Germline loops: CDR1 LNHDA, CDR2 SQIVND (reference sequence). The CDR3 loop spans 16 amino acids. The CDR3 nucleotides read TGTGCCAGTAGTCTGGGGGGACTAGCGGGATACAATGAGCAGTTCTTC. Amino acid sequence: CASSLGGLAGYNEQFF. Supplemented by reference TRBV19 and TRBJ2-1, the full variable domain reads DGGITQSPKYLFRKEGQNVTLSCEQNLNHDAMYWYRQDPGQGLRLIYYSQIVNDFQKGDIAEGYSVSREKKESFPLTVTSAQKNPTAFYLCASSLGGLAGYNEQFFGPGTRLTVL.

The chain uses TRBV27 and TRBJ1-2, with TRBD1 as a possible D gene (5 bases). CDR3 length: 14 residues. Germline values: CDR1 MNHEY, CDR2 SMNVEV (reference sequence). Trimming cost V 2 bases and J 5 bases, with 12 bases left between them. As DNA, the CDR3 is TGTGCCAGCAGTTTAATATTCGGGGGTTATGGCTACACCTTC. Encoded protein: CASSLIFGGYGYTF.

The chain recombines TRBV5-1 with TRBJ2-3; 8 bases line up with TRBD1. The CDR3 spans 15 residues. CDR1 is SGHRS and CDR2 is YFSETQ in the germline V gene. The ends lost 4 bases at V and 0 bases at J; junction bases unmatched: 4. CDR3 residues: CASSPRQGSTDTQYF. The CDR3 DNA is TGCGCCAGCAGCCCGCGACAGGGGAGCACAGATACGCAGTATTTT.

This clone was seen once. This chain uses TRBV10-3 with TRBJ1-1; TRBD1 aligns across 10 bases. Germline V gene data show CDR1 as ENHRY and CDR2 as SYGVKD. V lost 5 bases, J lost 4 bases, and 10 bases stayed unmatched. CDR3 length: 16 residues. CDR3 DNA sequence: TGTGCCATCAGTAACCGGGACAGGGGCCTGGGCACTGAAGCTTTCTTT. Residues: CAISNRDRGLGTEAFF.

In its sample, this clone was seen a few times. The CDR3 loop is CASSFDSSAYEQYF. For the CDR3, the DNA is TGTGCCAGCAGCTTCGACAGTTCCGCCTACGAGCAGTACTTC. The V gene is TRBV7-9, the J gene TRBJ2-7; D is possibly TRBD1 (5 bases). Trimming stripped 3 bases from V and 2 bases from J, with 11 bases between. Germline assignment: CDR1 SEHNR and CDR2 FQNEAQ (reference sequence). The CDR3 sequence is 14 residues long. Looking up the rest from reference TRBV7-9 and TRBJ2-7 gives the full variable domain: DTGVSQNPRHKITKRGQNVTFRCDPISEHNRLYWYRQTLGQGPEFLTYFQNEAQLEKSRLLSDRFSAERPKGSFSTLEIQRTEQGDSAMYLCASSFDSSAYEQYFGPGTRLTVT.